The T cell receptor (beta chain) described here comes from a study of T-cell memory formation after mild COVID-19. General study results and limits: For contracting clones, CD4+ ones sat mainly in CM and EM, CD8+ in EMRA.

The CDR3 spans 15 residues. CDR1 and CDR2 from the germline V gene are SGHAT and FQDESV (reference sequence). V lost 5 bases to trimming and J lost 1 base; unmatched junction nucleotides: 4. About this clonotype itself: Its antigen is as yet unknown.

Via MiXCR, TCRdb re-called the 5' RACE reads, giving one row per CDR3 protein. The top ten hold 2.4% of the sample, which has nearly 200,000 distinct CDR3 sequences, roughly 18% seen once. This clonotype originated in an adult woman who had mild COVID-19 (a few samples of this study predate the infection). Cell type and time point are not known. The source material was PBMCs or a T cell subset sorted from them (not recorded which). The V and J genes are TRBV11-1 and TRBJ2-2, with 7 bases aligning to TRBD2. The CDR3 region has the DNA TGTGCCAGCAGCGGGAGCGGGGTGAACACCGGGGAGCTGTTTTTT. This gives the protein CASSGSGVNTGELFF.